This paragraph covers one T cell receptor beta chain sequence. Enrolled through a virtual design, the participants were between roughly 18 and 100 years of age and came from 24 US areas. Participant-given clinical history determined each cohort assignment. J was trimmed by 5 bases and V by 6 bases; bases with no gene match: 4. The CDR3 loop spans 14 amino acids. Germline values: CDR1 LNHDA, CDR2 SQIVND (reference sequence). This sample was included in a study of blood T cell repertoires in COVID-19. Study background: T cells, B-cell-depleted T cells, or PBMCs supplied cDNA or gDNA.

TCRdb keeps only in-frame clones here, not all; method: immunoSEQ multiplex PCR. Seen here are over 350,000 clones, approximately 91% observed once, and the top ten hold roughly 0.86%. The rearrangement links TRBV19 to TRBJ2-1, with 10 nucleotides matching TRBD2. Sequenced sample: PBMCs or T cells enriched from blood (not recorded which). This TCR was recovered from a woman in her thirties or forties who had been exposed to COVID-19. CDR3 DNA sequence: TGTGCCAGTAGGGGAGCGGGGGGGGACAATGAGCAGTTCTTC. Its protein product is CASRGAGGDNEQFF.